One sample yielded the 12 T cell receptor beta chains listed below, sequenced in a study of spatial heterogeneity in lung cancer. No cognate antigen is known for these TCRs. Described time point: sample taken at primary tumor resection. Study observations and caveats: Intratumoral expanded alpha and beta TCR counts were found to track tumor mutation counts.

Each CDR3 protein gets one entry after TCRdb re-called the 5' RACE reads with MiXCR. This sample yields under 12,000 distinct CDR3 sequences, of which 5% to 6.5% are seen a single time; 9.5% to 15% belongs to the top ten. Sequencing used lung tumor tissue, obtained at surgery. The origin of the receptors is a male donor with early-stage non-small cell lung cancer.

The V and J genes are TRBV5-1 and TRBJ2-1; D perhaps matches TRBD1 (8 bases). CDR3 length: 15 residues. The V end was cut by 4 bases, the J end by 2 bases, with 13 bases between. Germline CDR1 and CDR2: SGHRS and YFSETQ. This CDR3 is CASSATGGAYNEQFF. The CDR3 DNA sequence: TGCGCCAGCAGCGCAACAGGGGGGGCCTACAATGAGCAGTTCTTC.

The sample holds a few counts of this clonotype. The gene calls are TRBV4-3 and TRBJ2-5, with a possible D match to TRBD2 (5 bases). V lost 0 bases and J lost 7, with 18 bases in between. The CDR3 totals 16 residues. Germline CDR1 and CDR2: LGHNA and YSLEER. In nucleotides, the CDR3 is TGCGCCAGCAGCCAAGACTTATTCGGAGGCGAAGGGACCCAGTACTTC. Its protein product is CASSQDLFGGEGTQYF.

This clonotype turned up a few times. The chain links TRBV30 to TRBJ1-5; TRBD1 agrees at 7 bases. CDR1 and CDR2 (germline): GTSNPN, SVGIG (reference sequence). The CDR3 loop spans 16 amino acids. The V gene end was trimmed by 2 bases and the J gene end by 0 bases; junction bases not matched to a gene: 7. For the CDR3, the DNA is TGTGCCTGGAGTCCCCCAGGGGGACATAGCAATCAGCCCCAGCATTTT. Translation: CAWSPPGGHSNQPQHF.

This clonotype came up many times. This chain uses TRBV1 with TRBJ2-1; the table's TRBD2 call for D was not verified on the DNA. TRBV1 is shown as a pseudogene. The CDR3 extends over 18 amino acids. CDR3 bases: TGCACCAGCAGCCGACTAGCGGGAGCCCAGAGCTCCTACAATGAGCAGTTCTTC. It yields the protein CTSSRLAGAQSSYNEQFF.

This clonotype was observed many times. The chain recombines TRBV20-1 with TRBJ1-2; no clear D gene. This CDR3 spans 13 amino acids. V shed 0 bases and J shed 2 bases, with 7 bases lying between them. CDR1 and CDR2 (germline): DFQATT, SNEGSKA (reference sequence). The CDR3 DNA reads TGCAGTGCTAGAGAGATCGAAAACTATGGCTACACCTTC. Amino acid sequence: CSAREIENYGYTF.

This clonotype was detected only a few times. The V call is TRBV4-1, the J call TRBJ2-5; 9 bases map to TRBD1. The V and J ends lost 3 bases and 4 bases, in that order; junction bases with no gene match: 6. The CDR3 is made up of 15 amino acids. CDR1 is MGHRA and CDR2 is YSYEKL in the germline V gene. CDR3 residues: CASSHRDRDRETQYF. The CDR3 DNA is TGCGCCAGCAGCCACCGGGACAGGGATCGAGAGACCCAGTACTTC.

This clonotype was counted at least ten times. The rearrangement joins TRBV27 to TRBJ1-3; perhaps TRBD1 as D (5 bases). The CDR3 length is 16 residues. With 2 bases removed from V and 0 bases from J, the gap between germline ends came to 11 bases. Germline V gives CDR1 MNHEY, CDR2 SMNVEV (reference sequence). Here the CDR3 DNA reads TGTGCCAGCAGTTTAAGGACACCTTACTCTGGAAACACCATATATTTT. Protein: CASSLRTPYSGNTIYF.

This chain links TRBV20-1 with TRBJ2-7, with D unclear. Between the trimmed V and J ends, which lost 6 bases and 0 bases, there was a span of 21 bases. Germline assignment: CDR1 DFQATT and CDR2 SNEGSKA (reference sequence). This CDR3 has 16 amino acids. CDR3 residues: CSAKRPGRTNSYEQYF. The CDR3 bases are TGCAGTGCAAAACGACCTGGTAGGACCAACTCCTACGAGCAGTACTTC.

Many counts were recorded for this clonotype. The chain links TRBV7-2 to TRBJ2-7, with TRBD1 as a possible D gene (6 bases). The CDR3 length is 13 residues. Germline V lookup: CDR1 SGHTA, CDR2 FQGNSA. V lost 0 bases to trimming and J lost 3 bases, with 6 bases between them. The CDR3 spells CASSLARGYEQYF. CDR3 DNA: TGTGCCAGCAGCTTAGCCAGGGGCTACGAGCAGTACTTC.

This clonotype has at least ten counts. The CDR3 sequence is CASSSPSGNNEQFF. The CDR3 region has the DNA TGTGCCAGCAGTTCCCCAAGCGGCAACAATGAGCAGTTCTTC. This sequence joins TRBV5-4 and TRBJ2-1; D is perhaps TRBD2 (5 bases). Trimming cost V 5 bases and J 5 bases, with 14 bases left between them. Germline CDR1 SGHNT, CDR2 YYREEE (reference sequence). CDR3 size: 14 residues.

A few counts support this clonotype. The chain has TRBV6-5 and TRBJ2-5; 9 bases line up with TRBD1. CDR1 is MNHEY and CDR2 is SVGAGI in the germline V gene. The CDR3 totals 15 residues. The V and J ends lost 5 bases and 4 bases, in that order; junction bases with no gene match: 8. CDR3 sequence: CASSDSGTGSETQYF. The DNA for the CDR3 is TGTGCCAGCAGTGATTCCGGGACAGGGTCAGAGACCCAGTACTTC.

This clonotype is deemed medium-sized. V and J are TRBV6-2 or TRBV6-3 and TRBJ1-1, with 8 bases fitting TRBD1. V shed 5 bases, J shed 7 bases, and the junction held 12 bases outside the gene matches. The CDR3 covers 15 residues. CDR1 MNHEY and CDR2 SVGEGT come from the germline V gene. The CDR3 coding sequence is TGTGCCAGCAGTGATCCTGGGACAGGCAAAATTGAAGCTTTCTTT. It yields the protein CASSDPGTGKIEAFF.